This is a list of T cell receptor beta chains from one sample in a study of blood T cells in healthy people across ages. TCRdb analysed the 5' RACE reads with MiXCR anew, one entry per CDR3 protein. The sample lists roughly 1,700,000 distinct CDR3 sequences; under 30% were seen once. Specimen: blood. These receptors were obtained from a woman in her twenties or thirties in good health. Both conserved end residues are part of each CDR3. A clone size is listed for some rows: how often the clone was seen (once, few, many), or a class if it is expanded.

v_gene	j_gene	abundance	CDR3aa
TRBV6-6	TRBJ2-7	many	CASRDIAENEQYF
TRBV30	TRBJ1-5	.	CASETGNNQPQHF
TRBV20-1	TRBJ2-1	.	CSARPNPTSGLNNEQFF
TRBV7-4	TRBJ1-5	few	CASSLALGGRGQPQHF
TRBV20-1	TRBJ2-7	few	CSAPASGLYYEQYF
TRBV9	TRBJ2-1	.	CASSPQAIAADNEQFF
TRBV2	TRBJ2-7	.	CASRMTSGSYEQYF
TRBV30	TRBJ2-7	.	CAWVGTGVNEQYF
TRBV6-2/TRBV6-3	TRBJ1-1	.	CASRPTGVRTEAFF
TRBV27	TRBJ2-6	few	CASSLRPANSGANVLTF
TRBV28	TRBJ2-7	few	CASRLDRPSYEQYF
TRBV29-1	TRBJ2-5	.	CSGTPVQGNQETQYF
TRBV7-9	TRBJ2-1	.	CASSLQGFSPNNEQFF
TRBV9	TRBJ2-1	many	CASSVHSSGDNEQFF
TRBV5-1	TRBJ2-6	few	CASSLGAYSGANVLTF
TRBV7-9	TRBJ1-5	.	CASSRGMGGHSNQPQHF
TRBV15	TRBJ2-1	.	CATRRPSSQETQFF
TRBV12-3/TRBV12-4	TRBJ2-5	.	CASSFGTGGKEQYF
TRBV9	TRBJ2-1	few	CASIKERQLGGNEQFF
TRBV3-1	TRBJ2-1	.	CAGSPPGLAPFF
TRBV20-1	TRBJ2-5	.	CSAKPSGGAQETQYF
TRBV19	TRBJ2-3	few	CASIGSTGDTQYF
TRBV20-1	TRBJ1-2	.	CSASGEVSYGYTF
TRBV20-1	TRBJ2-7	.	CSARDFAGSSYEQYF
TRBV5-1	TRBJ2-3	.	CASSSGLAGGVTDTQYF
TRBV11-2	TRBJ1-2	few	CASSSRPWGEREGYTF
TRBV2	TRBJ1-2	many	CASSVVNYGYTF
TRBV12-3/TRBV12-4	TRBJ2-7	.	CASSPSPSFTLSYEQYF
TRBV28	TRBJ2-1	.	CASSRLGSGPKSRNEQFF
TRBV5-6	TRBJ1-1	.	CASSLANQENTEAFF
TRBV12-3/TRBV12-4	TRBJ1-5	many	CASSLVGFNQPQHF
TRBV12-3/TRBV12-4	TRBJ1-2	.	CASSLRITGVYTF
TRBV4-1	TRBJ2-3	.	CASSQSSGSGDTQYF
TRBV29-1	TRBJ2-5	.	CSVEDWKTDQETQYF
TRBV9	TRBJ1-2	few	CASSVDGGYYGYTF
TRBV5-1	TRBJ2-2	few	CASSLGPGASNTGELFF
TRBV18	TRBJ2-1	.	CASFPLGTPLRNEQFF
TRBV11-2	TRBJ2-6	.	CASSLTGGGYSGANVLTF
TRBV24-1	TRBJ2-1	.	CATSAGTGFDEQFF
TRBV18	TRBJ1-2	.	CASSPGNRQKNGYTF
TRBV6-1	TRBJ1-2	few	CASSNEAFYGYTF
TRBV28	TRBJ2-7	.	CASSSGGGIEYF
TRBV5-1	TRBJ2-7	few	CASSLGPGQGAREQYF
TRBV24-1	TRBJ1-1	few	CATLYTGTEAFF
TRBV28	TRBJ1-1	few	CASSLTGRFPEAFF